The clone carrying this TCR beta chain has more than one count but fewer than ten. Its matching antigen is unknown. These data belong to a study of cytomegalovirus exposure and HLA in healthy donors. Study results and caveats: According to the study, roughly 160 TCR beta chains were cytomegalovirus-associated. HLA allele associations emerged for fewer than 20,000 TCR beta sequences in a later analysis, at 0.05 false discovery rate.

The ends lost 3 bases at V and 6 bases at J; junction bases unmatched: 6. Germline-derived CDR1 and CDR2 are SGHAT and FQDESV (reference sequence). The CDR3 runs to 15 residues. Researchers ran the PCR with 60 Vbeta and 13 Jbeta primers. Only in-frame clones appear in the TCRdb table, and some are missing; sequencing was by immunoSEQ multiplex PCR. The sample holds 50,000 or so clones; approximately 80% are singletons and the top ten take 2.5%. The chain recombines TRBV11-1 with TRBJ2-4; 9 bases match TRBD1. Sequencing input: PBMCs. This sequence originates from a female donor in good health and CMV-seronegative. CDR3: CASSLNPGQGNIQYF. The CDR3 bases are TGTGCCAGCAGCTTGAACCCGGGACAGGGAAACATTCAGTACTTC.